This T cell receptor (beta chain) was recorded in a study of T cells in tuberculosis. Points from the study as a whole: Classification accuracy was around 90% (AUROC approximately 0.89) with the GMM-specific repertoire.

The protocol was immunoSEQ multiplex PCR, while the TCRdb copy is restricted to in-frame clones and leaves out a portion. In the table there are about 22,000 clones, approximately 85% of which are singletons. V was cut by 6 bases and J by 5 bases, with 22 bases left in between. Germline lookup yields CDR1 SQVTM and CDR2 ANQGSEA. This CDR3 is 15 amino acids long. Turning to this clone: Its antigen is still unknown.

Time point of the sample: new active TB diagnosis, blood taken before or within 7 days of starting treatment. J is TRBJ2-5 and V is TRBV29-1, with D tentatively TRBD2 (6 bases). Sequenced material: PBMCs, taken at tuberculosis diagnosis. The clonotype originates from an adult with tuberculosis. CDR3 sequence (DNA): TGCAGCGTGGACCTTACGGGAGCTGGAGGCGAGACCCAGTACTTC. Protein: CSVDLTGAGGETQYF.